This T cell receptor beta chain comes out of a study of beta chain features in type 1 diabetes. Overall study results and limits: Overrepresentation of cells with high TCR expression could result from cDNA sequencing. Individuals with type 1 diabetes displayed fewer insertions and more deletions at VDJ junctions. Sampled from patients, naive, central memory and Treg TCRB repertoires appeared more similar than those sampled from healthy donors. There was no resolution here of whether HLA type influences TCRB rearrangement.

CDR1 and CDR2 from the germline V gene are GTSNPN and SVGIG (reference sequence). CDR3 length: 12 residues. The isolated RNA, all of it, was reverse transcribed, so expressed TCRB transcripts were what got sequenced. The protocol was immunoSEQ multiplex PCR, while the TCRdb copy is restricted to in-frame clones and leaves out a portion. The sample records a few hundred thousand clones, roughly 30% being singletons. This clone was picked up a small number of times. The antigen is not known. This TCR came from a man between 18 and 29 years old in good health. The sample consisted of naive CD4+ T cells from blood. The rearrangement joins TRBV30 to TRBJ2-4; a possible D gene is TRBD2 (6 bases). In DNA form, the CDR3 reads TGTGCTGCGGGACCGCAAAAAAACATTCAGTACTTC. Its translation: CAAGPQKNIQYF.